This TCR beta chain came from a study of molecular identifiers for immune sequencing clone quantification. Study-level points and caveats: Clones that had above 20 RNA copies took up over 99% of effector molecules but under 1% in naive cells. Jurkat TCR RNA from one cell was spiked into around 1 million naive cells, and it was reportedly detectable there.

With regard to this clonotype: Its specificity is unknown.

The authors sorted naive CD8 T cells as CD8+CD4-CCR7+CD45RA+. Bulk libraries came from a prior protocol with listed TCR primers. TCRdb itself ran the PCR reads through MiXCR, one entry per CDR3 protein. The sample lists more than 250,000 distinct CDR3 sequences; about 22% were seen once. The length of the CDR3 is 16 residues. Germline V CDR1 and CDR2: LGHDT, YNNKEL (reference sequence). Trimming removed 0 bases from V and 1 base from J, with 9 bases in between. Sequenced sample: naive CD8+ T cells from blood, with Jurkat cell RNA spiked in. Subset in this sample: FACS-sorted CD8+CD4-CCR7+CD45RA+ naive T cells. This sequence was found in a human donor in good health. Some libraries in this study had Jurkat cell RNA spiked in. This chain connects TRBV3-1 to TRBJ2-2; tentative D call: TRBD2 (5 bases). CDR3 DNA sequence: TGTGCCAGCAGCCAAGATTTCGGGGTGAACACCGGGGAGCTGTTTTTT. It codes for CASSQDFGVNTGELFF.